The T cell receptor (beta chain) described here comes from a study of human T cells and chemical hapten exposure. Study findings and constraints: Significantly greater numbers of large CDR3 similarity clusters came from expanded TCRs than from controls.

With respect to this clonotype: As yet, its antigen is unknown.

TCRdb re-analysed the RACE reads in MiXCR, keeping a single row per CDR3 protein. Here the sample spans 150,000 to 200,000 distinct CDR3 sequences, roughly 15% being singletons. Time point meaning: patch test 1, 2 weeks after DPC sensitization. Treatment: therapeutic diphenylcyclopropenone sensitization with weekly scalp DPC. V gave up 4 bases and J gave up 0 bases, with 9 bases separating them. The CDR3 extends over 14 amino acids. CDR1 and CDR2 from the germline V gene are SQVTM and ANQGSEA. The sequenced sample was whole blood, obtained in connection with sensitization to the hapten diphenylcyclopropenone (DPC). The receptor was isolated from a woman in her 30s with alopecia areata. Some clones in this sample may be carry-over from other donors' samples. J is TRBJ1-4 and V is TRBV29-1; a weak D match, TRBD1 (5 bases). CDR3 sequence: CSVARDSTNEKLFF. In nucleotides, the CDR3 is TGCAGCGTTGCCCGGGACTCAACTAATGAAAAACTGTTTTTT. The full variable domain, in which reference TRBV29-1 and TRBJ1-4 provide the parts outside the CDR3, is SAVISQKPSRDICQRGTSLTIQCQVDSQVTMMFWYRQQPGQSLTLIATANQGSEATYESGFVIDKFPISRPNLTFSTLTVSNMSPEDSSIYLCSVARDSTNEKLFFGSGTQLSVL.